These 23 T cell receptor beta chains came from one sample sequenced in a study of OX40 agonist ivuxolimab in advanced cancers. The library came from the immunoSEQ multiplex PCR assay. In its TCRdb copy, this immuneACCESS table keeps in-frame sequences only and misses some clones. Where compared with another copy, unresolved V genes explain less than half of these, and the others have no known cause. The sample table shows fewer than 70,000 clones, and less than 95% are seen once. The top ten clonotypes cover about 12% of the sample. This sample comprised CD4+ or CD8+ T cells sorted from blood, obtained in a trial of the OX40 agonist ivuxolimab. The source of these receptors is an adult with an advanced solid tumor such as melanoma, head and neck, liver or kidney cancer.

This clone was observed once. The J gene is TRBJ2-1, the V gene TRBV13; 7 bases fit TRBD2. V was clipped by 5 bases and J by 6 bases; unmatched bases: 7. The germline gives CDR1 PRHDT, CDR2 FYEKMQ (reference sequence). The CDR3 loop spans 14 amino acids. The CDR3 region has the DNA TGTGCCAGCAGCCCCGAGCGGGGAAGCAATGAGCAGTTCTTC. Amino acids: CASSPERGSNEQFF. The variable domain in full, with the rest retrieved from reference TRBV13 and TRBJ2-1, is AAGVIQSPRHLIKEKRETATLKCYPIPRHDTVYWYQQGPGQDPQFLISFYEKMQSDKGSIPDRFSAQQFSDYHSELNMSSLELGDSALYFCASSPERGSNEQFFGPGTRLTVL.

The chain is built from TRBV5-5 and TRBJ2-7; D might be TRBD1 (5 bases). Trimming took off 5 bases at V and 3 bases at J, with 15 bases between the two ends. The CDR3 has 14 amino acids. Germline assignment: CDR1 SGHKS and CDR2 YYEKEE (reference sequence). The CDR3 protein is CASSTGGHNYEQYF. In DNA, the CDR3 is TGTGCCAGCAGTACCGGTGGACATAACTACGAGCAGTACTTC.

The CDR3, as DNA: TGCGCCAGCAGTGAGGAGCGGGAGAACGGGTACAATGAGCAGTTCTTC. Protein sequence: CASSEERENGYNEQFF. The gene calls are TRBV10-1 and TRBJ2-1, with TRBD2 identical over 8 bases. CDR3 length: 16 amino acids. V lost 2 bases, J lost 4 bases, and 7 bases stayed unmatched. CDR1 is WNHNN and CDR2 is SYGVQD in the germline V gene (reference sequence).

The chain joins TRBV11-2 to TRBJ2-7; a weak D match, TRBD1 (6 bases). The CDR3 is 13 residues long. Germline CDR1 SGHAT, CDR2 FQNNGV. The V and J ends lost 1 base and 6 bases respectively, with 10 bases between them. The CDR3 bases are TGTGCCAGCAGCTTAGCATCCAGGGGCGAGCAGTACTTC. Encoded protein: CASSLASRGEQYF.

The V call is TRBV4-1, the J call TRBJ2-1; the match to TRBD2 covers 7 bases. From germline, CDR1 is MGHRA and CDR2 YSYEKL. This CDR3 region has 18 residues. The ends lost 4 bases at V and 2 bases at J; junction bases unmatched: 14. CDR3 loop: CASSRTTSALKTYNEQFF. The CDR3 nucleotides read TGCGCCAGCAGCCGAACCACTAGCGCCCTAAAAACCTACAATGAGCAGTTCTTC.

This chain links TRBV6-1 with TRBJ2-1; D remains ambiguous. Germline CDR1 is MNHNS and CDR2 is SASEGT. The CDR3 length is 11 residues. The V gene lost 9 bases and the J gene lost 8 bases, with 11 bases spanning the gap. CDR3 amino acids: CASPSGHEQFF. CDR3 DNA: TGTGCCAGTCCCTCAGGCCATGAGCAGTTCTTC.

The chain combines TRBV13 with TRBJ1-1; D is unresolved. The V end lost 3 bases, the J end lost 1 base, and 6 bases lay between the germline ends. Germline loops: CDR1 PRHDT, CDR2 FYEKMQ (reference sequence). The CDR3 is 13 residues long. Here the CDR3 reads CASSFDENTEAFF. The DNA of the CDR3 is TGTGCCAGCAGCTTTGACGAGAACACTGAAGCTTTCTTT.

The chain has TRBV6-6 and TRBJ2-7; 9 bases match TRBD1. CDR3 length equals 14 residues. After removal of 2 bases from V and 5 bases from J, the junction contained 4 bases not matched to a gene. Looked up from germline, CDR1 is MNHNY and CDR2 is SVGAGI (reference sequence). The CDR3 DNA reads as TGTGCCAGCAGTTACCTGGGACAGGGCAACGAGCAGTACTTC. This gives the protein CASSYLGQGNEQYF.

V gene TRBV18 combines with J gene TRBJ2-7; 7 nucleotides line up with TRBD1. The V segment lost 3 bases and the J segment 4 bases; nucleotides outside the gene matches: 9. The V gene's germline CDR1 is KGHSH and CDR2 LQKENI. This CDR3 has 15 residues. CDR3 coding DNA: TGTGCCAGCTCACCCGAGAGACAGGGTATATACGAGCAGTACTTC. This translates into CASSPERQGIYEQYF.

V and J are TRBV27 and TRBJ2-7; 7 nucleotides line up with TRBD2. CDR1 MNHEY and CDR2 SMNVEV come from the germline V gene (reference sequence). This CDR3 is 13 amino acids long. The trim removed 4 bases at V and 5 bases at J, leaving 5 bases unmatched. CDR3 residues: CASSWRAGDEQYF. The CDR3 DNA sequence: TGTGCCAGCAGTTGGAGGGCGGGAGACGAGCAGTACTTC.

The J gene is TRBJ2-7, the V gene TRBV9, with TRBD1 matching 9 bases. J lost 2 bases, V lost 3 bases, and 6 bases had no gene match. This CDR3 has 15 residues. CDR1 SGDLS and CDR2 YYNGEE come from the germline V gene. CDR3 sequence: CASSAGTGSAYEQYF. As DNA, the CDR3 is TGTGCCAGCAGCGCCGGGACAGGGAGCGCCTACGAGCAGTACTTC.

V and J are TRBV4-1 and TRBJ1-1; D not certain. This CDR3 contains 15 residues. V lost 0 bases and J lost 0, with 8 bases in between. The germline CDR1 and CDR2 sequences are MGHRA and YSYEKL. CDR3 DNA sequence: TGCGCCAGCAGCCAAGATCGGGGTGTGAACACTGAAGCTTTCTTT. Protein product: CASSQDRGVNTEAFF.

The chain combines TRBV7-2 with TRBJ2-7, with D tentatively TRBD1 (5 bases). The V end lost 10 bases, the J end lost 1 base, and 14 bases lay between the germline ends. The CDR3 covers 13 residues. Germline V CDR1 and CDR2: SGHTA, FQGNSA. Written as DNA, the CDR3 is TGTGCCATCAACACAGGACGGTCCTACGAGCAGTACTTC. Its translation: CAINTGRSYEQYF.

The chain recombines TRBV13 with TRBJ1-1, with 9 bases aligning to TRBD1. CDR3 size: 15 residues. The trim removed 8 bases at V and 0 bases at J, leaving 7 bases unmatched. Germline V CDR1 and CDR2: PRHDT, FYEKMQ (reference sequence). CDR3 sequence (DNA): TGTGCCAGCGGGGGACAGGGATACATGAACACTGAAGCTTTCTTT. Translated: CASGGQGYMNTEAFF.

V gene TRBV7-9 combines with J gene TRBJ1-4; 8 bases are a match to TRBD1. The CDR3 has 17 residues. V gave up 4 bases and J gave up 8 bases; unmatched junction bases: 15. Germline CDR1 and CDR2: SEHNR and FQNEAQ (reference sequence). This CDR3 is CASSYQTGVVGSEKLFF. In DNA, the CDR3 is TGTGCCAGCAGCTACCAGACAGGGGTCGTAGGAAGCGAAAAACTGTTTTTT.

CDR3 loop: CASSVGQGPSYEQYF. The CDR3 DNA is TGTGCCAGCAGTGTAGGGCAGGGGCCCTCCTACGAGCAGTACTTC. The gene calls are TRBV6-1 and TRBJ2-7; a possible D gene is TRBD1 (6 bases). The CDR3 runs 15 residues. V was trimmed by 4 bases and J by 0 bases, leaving 13 bases between them. CDR1 and CDR2 (germline): MNHNS, SASEGT.

The rearrangement joins TRBV27 to TRBJ2-7; D is possibly TRBD2 (6 bases). The ends were cut back, 3 bases at V and 2 bases at J, with 8 bases in the middle. The CDR3 covers 13 residues. The germline V gene encodes CDR1 MNHEY and CDR2 SMNVEV (reference sequence). CDR3 sequence (DNA): TGTGCCAGCAGTTTCGCTAGCGCCTACGAGCAGTACTTC. Translation gives CASSFASAYEQYF.

The genes are TRBV9 and TRBJ2-5, with 9 bases matching TRBD1. Germline V gene sequence: CDR1 SGDLS, CDR2 YYNGEE. The CDR3 runs to 14 residues. V shed 3 bases, J shed 5 bases, and the junction held 5 bases outside the gene matches. CDR3 amino acids: CASSGPDRGETQYF. DNA of the CDR3: TGTGCCAGCAGCGGCCCAGACAGGGGGGAGACCCAGTACTTC.

This chain connects TRBV28 to TRBJ2-1; 8 bases align to TRBD1. The V and J ends lost 1 base and 3 bases, in that order; junction bases with no gene match: 5. Germline V gene data show CDR1 as MDHEN and CDR2 as SYDVKM. CDR3 length: 16 amino acids. This CDR3 is CASSLSSGQGYNEQFF. The CDR3 nucleotides read TGTGCCAGCAGTTTATCCAGCGGACAGGGCTACAATGAGCAGTTCTTC.

This chain links TRBV29-1 with TRBJ2-7; D is unresolved. The germline V gene has CDR1 SQVTM and CDR2 ANQGSEA. V was trimmed by 4 bases and J by 2 bases, leaving 9 bases between them. The length of the CDR3 is 12 residues. The CDR3 region is CSVAGPAYEQYF. The CDR3 DNA reads as TGCAGCGTTGCCGGGCCAGCCTACGAGCAGTACTTC.

The sample holds one count of this clone. CDR3 sequence: CASSLGRGYEQYF. DNA of the CDR3: TGTGCCAGCAGCTTAGGCCGGGGATACGAGCAGTACTTC. The genes are TRBV13 and TRBJ2-7, with D possibly TRBD2 on 5 matching bases. With 0 bases removed from V and 4 bases from J, the gap between germline ends came to 7 bases. This CDR3 contains 13 residues. Germline values: CDR1 PRHDT, CDR2 FYEKMQ (reference sequence).

The chain has TRBV27 and TRBJ2-1; 9 nucleotides match TRBD2. The CDR3 sequence is 16 residues long. Germline V gene lookup returns CDR1 MNHEY and CDR2 SMNVEV (reference sequence). Unmatched junction bases numbered 7, after V lost 3 bases and J lost 4 bases. CDR3 sequence reads: CASSFGAGLAYNEQFF. For the CDR3, the DNA is TGTGCCAGCAGTTTTGGGGCGGGACTAGCTTACAATGAGCAGTTCTTC.

The chain links TRBV18 to TRBJ2-7; 8 nucleotides line up with TRBD2. CDR1 is KGHSH, CDR2 LQKENI, per germline. The length of the CDR3 is 15 residues. With 2 bases clipped from V and 5 bases from J, the junction kept 8 bases outside the gene matches. CDR3 DNA sequence: TGTGCCAGCTCACCATACGCGGGAGGCACAAACGAGCAGTACTTC. It yields the protein CASSPYAGGTNEQYF.